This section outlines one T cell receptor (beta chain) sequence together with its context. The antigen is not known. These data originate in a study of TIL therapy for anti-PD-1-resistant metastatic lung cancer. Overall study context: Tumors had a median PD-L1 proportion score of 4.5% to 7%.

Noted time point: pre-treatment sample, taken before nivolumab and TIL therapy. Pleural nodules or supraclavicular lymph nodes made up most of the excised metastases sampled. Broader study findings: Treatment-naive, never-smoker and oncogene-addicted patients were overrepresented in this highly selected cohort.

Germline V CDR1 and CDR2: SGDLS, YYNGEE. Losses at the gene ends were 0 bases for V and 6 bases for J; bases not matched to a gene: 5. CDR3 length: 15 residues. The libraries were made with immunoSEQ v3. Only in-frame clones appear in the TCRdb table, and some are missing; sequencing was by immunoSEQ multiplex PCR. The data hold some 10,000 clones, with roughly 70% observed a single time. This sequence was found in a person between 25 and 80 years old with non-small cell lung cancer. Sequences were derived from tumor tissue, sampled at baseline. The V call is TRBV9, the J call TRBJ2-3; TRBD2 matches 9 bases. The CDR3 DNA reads TGTGCCAGCAGCGTAGCAGCGGGAGGACGGGATACGCAGTATTTT. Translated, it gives CASSVAAGGRDTQYF.